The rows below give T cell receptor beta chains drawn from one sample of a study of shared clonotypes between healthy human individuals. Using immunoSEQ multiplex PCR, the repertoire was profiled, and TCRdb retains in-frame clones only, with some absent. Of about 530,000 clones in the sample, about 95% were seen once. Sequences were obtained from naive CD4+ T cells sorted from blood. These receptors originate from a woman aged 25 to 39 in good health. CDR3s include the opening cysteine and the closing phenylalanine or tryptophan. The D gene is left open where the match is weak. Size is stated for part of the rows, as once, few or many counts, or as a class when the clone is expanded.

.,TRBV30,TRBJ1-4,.,TGTGCCTGGAGTCTGGGTTGGGGGCCGGGTGAAAAACTGTTTTTT,CAWSLGWGPGEKLFF
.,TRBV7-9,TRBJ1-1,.,TGTGCCAGCAGCCGCTGGGACCTGAACACTGAAGCTTTCTTT,CASSRWDLNTEAFF
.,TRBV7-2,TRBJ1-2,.,TGTGCCAGCAGCGCATCGGGCCGACCTTCTAACTATGGCTACACCTTC,CASSASGRPSNYGYTF
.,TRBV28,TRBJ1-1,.,TGTGCCAGCAGTTTACAGAAGACAGCGGGAATGAACACTGAAGCTTTCTTT,CASSLQKTAGMNTEAFF
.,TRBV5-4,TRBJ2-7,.,TGTGCCAGCAGCTCCCGCTATTCCTACGAGCAGTACTTC,CASSSRYSYEQYF
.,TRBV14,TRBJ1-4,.,TGTGCCAGCAGCCAAAATCGACAGGCTCCTAATGAAAAACTGTTTTTT,CASSQNRQAPNEKLFF
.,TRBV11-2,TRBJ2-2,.,TGTGCCAGCAGCTTAGGGCAGGTTGGAGACGGGGAGCTGTTTTTT,CASSLGQVGDGELFF
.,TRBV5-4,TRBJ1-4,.,TGTGCCAGCAGCCTGTCTCTTCTTAGCGAAAAACTGTTTTTT,CASSLSLLSEKLFF
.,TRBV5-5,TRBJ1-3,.,TGTGCCAGCAGCCTCAGTACGGGAAACACCATATATTTT,CASSLSTGNTIYF
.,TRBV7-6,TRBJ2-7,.,TGTGCCAGCAGCTTAGCGGGTGGGGAGCAAAACGTTCACGAGCAGTACTTC,CASSLAGGEQNVHEQYF
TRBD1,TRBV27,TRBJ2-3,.,TGTGCCAGCAGTTTCTGGGACAGACCTACAGATACGCAGTATTTT,CASSFWDRPTDTQYF
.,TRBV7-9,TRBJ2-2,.,TGTGTTTGGCGACGGTCAAACACCGGGGAGCTGTTTTTT,CVWRRSNTGELFF
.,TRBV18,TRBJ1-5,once,TGTGCCAGCTCACCCGGGGGTGATAATCAGCCCCAGCATTTT,CASSPGGDNQPQHF
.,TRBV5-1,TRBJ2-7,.,TGCGCCAGCATTTGCAGGGCCTACGAGCAGTACTTC,CASICRAYEQYF
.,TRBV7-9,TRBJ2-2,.,TGTGCCAGCAGCTCCCCTGGGACGGCGGGACTCGGGTGGGGGGAGCTGTTTTTT,CASSSPGTAGLGWGELFF
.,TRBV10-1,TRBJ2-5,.,TGCGCCAGCAGTGTGAGGGGGACCCAGTACTTC,CASSVRGTQYF
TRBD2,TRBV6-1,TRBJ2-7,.,TGTGCCAGCAGGTTCGCTAGCGGGAGGGAGGAGTACTTC,CASRFASGREEYF
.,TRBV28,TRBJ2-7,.,TGTGCCAGCACCCAGGGAAGAGTCTACGAGCAGTACTTC,CASTQGRVYEQYF
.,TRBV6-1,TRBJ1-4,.,TGTGCCAGCAGTGAAGCGCTTCAGAGGACCAATGAAAAACTGTTTTTT,CASSEALQRTNEKLFF
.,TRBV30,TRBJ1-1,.,TGTGCCTGGAACCGAACTCCAGGGAGGAACACTGAAGCTTTCTTT,CAWNRTPGRNTEAFF
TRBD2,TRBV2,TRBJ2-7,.,TGTGCCAGCAGTGGTAGCGGGAGAGCTACCTACGAGCAGTACTTC,CASSGSGRATYEQYF
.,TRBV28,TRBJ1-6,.,TGTGCCAGCAGTTCGGGGGCGCATTCACCCCTCCACTTT,CASSSGAHSPLHF
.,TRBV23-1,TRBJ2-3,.,TGCGCCAGCAGTACCGGGGCTGCAGATACGCAGTATTTT,CASSTGAADTQYF
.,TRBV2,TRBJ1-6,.,TGTGCCAGCAGTGATATAACAGCTGATTCACCCCTCCACTTT,CASSDITADSPLHF
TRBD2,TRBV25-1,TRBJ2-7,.,TGTGCCAGCAGTGCTAGCGGGAGTGCCTACGAGCAGTACTTC,CASSASGSAYEQYF
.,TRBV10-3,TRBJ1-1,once,TGTGCCACCGTGGGACAACCAAACACTGAAGCTTTCTTT,CATVGQPNTEAFF
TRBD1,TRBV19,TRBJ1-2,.,TGTGCCAGTAGTGCCCGGGACAGGGCTAACTATGGCTACACCTTC,CASSARDRANYGYTF
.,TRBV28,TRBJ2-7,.,TGTGCCAGCAGTCTCCAGGGAGGCGAGCAGTACTTC,CASSLQGGEQYF
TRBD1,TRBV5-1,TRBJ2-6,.,TGCGCCAGCAGCCTCTGGACAGGGTCGTATGGGGCCAACGTCCTGACTTTC,CASSLWTGSYGANVLTF
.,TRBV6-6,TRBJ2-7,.,TGTGCCAGCAGTTACTCCCAGAGCTCCACCTACGAGCAGTACTTC,CASSYSQSSTYEQYF
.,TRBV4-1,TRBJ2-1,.,TGCGCCAGCAGCCAAGATCCCAGGGTCCCGGGCAATGAGCAGTTCTTC,CASSQDPRVPGNEQFF
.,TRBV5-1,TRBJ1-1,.,TGCGCCAGCAGCCTCGATCCGGGGCCGGGCACTGAAGCTTTCTTT,CASSLDPGPGTEAFF
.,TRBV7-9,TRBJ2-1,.,TGTGCCAGCAGCTTAGTTAGTAGCGGAACCGGGGCTGATGAGCAGTTCTTC,CASSLVSSGTGADEQFF
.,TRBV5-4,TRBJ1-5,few,TGTGCCAGCAGTCCCGGACCCCTTCAGCCCCAGCATTTT,CASSPGPLQPQHF
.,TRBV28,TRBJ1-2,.,TGTGCCAGCAGCCCGGGACCGCCCTATGGCTACACCTTC,CASSPGPPYGYTF
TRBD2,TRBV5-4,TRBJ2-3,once,TGTGCCAGCAGCACGACTAGCTCGGCATTAGATACGCAGTATTTT,CASSTTSSALDTQYF
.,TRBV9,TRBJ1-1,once,TGTGCCAGCAGCGTAGAACAGGAGGGCACTGAAGCTTTCTTT,CASSVEQEGTEAFF
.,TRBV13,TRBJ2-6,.,TGTGCCAGCAGCCCGGGGGTGAGGGGCGCATCATCTGGGGCCAACGTCCTGACTTTC,CASSPGVRGASSGANVLTF
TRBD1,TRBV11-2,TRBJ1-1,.,TGTGCCAGCAGACCTCGGACAGGACACACTGAAGCTTTCTTT,CASRPRTGHTEAFF
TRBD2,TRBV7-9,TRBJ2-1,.,TGTGCCAGCAGCGCGGGACTAGCGGGGAACAATGAGCAGTTCTTC,CASSAGLAGNNEQFF